This entry features one T cell receptor (beta chain) sequence. What it recognizes is unknown. The repertoire was sequenced with immunoSEQ multiplex PCR; TCRdb's copy has only in-frame clones and lacks some. The table shows approximately 52,000 clones, with around 86% occurring only once. The data were obtained in a study of PD-1 blockade in classical Hodgkin lymphoma. Study-level information: Nivolumab dosing for patients was 3 mg/kg, administered intravenously every 2 weeks. General study points: Baseline diversity resembling that of newly diagnosed patients was seen in complete responders. Exclusion applied to patients who initiated nivolumab less than 1 year following ASCT.

CDR1 is KGHSH, CDR2 LQKENI, per germline. Trimming shortened V by 2 bases and J by 0 bases, and 12 bases separated the two germline ends. CDR3 length: 16 residues. Time point of the sample: cycle 4 day 1 (C4D1), after 6 weeks of nivolumab. Each patient experienced a relapse that followed autologous stem cell transplantation, and brentuximab vedotin exposure varied. The chain joins TRBV18 to TRBJ2-3, with D hard to call. Sequenced here: peripheral blood mononuclear cells (PBMCs), sampled before the fourth cycle of nivolumab. This clonotype was obtained from a human donor with classical Hodgkin lymphoma. This chain's CDR3 is CASSPYRGASTDTQYF. The CDR3 nucleotides are TGTGCCAGCTCACCATACCGCGGCGCTAGCACAGATACGCAGTATTTT.